The 14 T cell receptor beta chains below come from one sample, sequenced in a study of regulatory T cells in long-lasting Graves disease. The time point is: newly diagnosed GD, antithyroid drugs for less than 3 months. Isolated PBMC RNA provided the starting material for the TCR library. Building the TCR beta libraries relied on iRepertoire HTBI primers, and CDR3 regions underwent Arm-PCR. TCRdb used MiXCR to reprocess the multiplex PCR reads, holding one entry per CDR3 protein. The sample carries more than 300,000 distinct CDR3 sequences, roughly 15% recorded once. This material consisted of peripheral blood mononuclear cells (PBMCs), taken at new diagnosis, from a patient treated with antithyroid drugs. These receptors all stem from a female donor with Graves disease.

Worth noting for this clonotype: This may arise from a read error, as a much more abundant clone is one base away. This chain joins TRBV10-3 and TRBJ1-1; D may be TRBD1 (5 bases). This CDR3 is built from 12 residues. CDR1 is ENHRY, CDR2 SYGVKD, per germline. This chain's CDR3 is CATSRERGEASF. The CDR3 bases are TGTGCCACCTCGAGGGAAAGGGGTGAAGCTTCCTTT.

This clonotype was detected ten times or more. The chain uses TRBV7-8 and TRBJ2-3; maybe TRBD2 (5 bases). V was trimmed by 2 bases and J by 4 bases, leaving 13 bases between them. Germline CDR1 and CDR2: SGHVS and FQNEAQ. The CDR3 is 15 residues long. The CDR3, as DNA: TGTGCCAGCAGCTTATCCGGGGTGAGGGCAGATACGCAGTATTTT. Translation: CASSLSGVRADTQYF.

This clonotype was recorded many times. The CDR3 DNA reads as TGTGCCAGCACAAAAGCGGGTAAAATGTACGAGCAGTACTTC. This sequence encodes CASTKAGKMYEQYF. The chain combines TRBV6-1 with TRBJ2-7, with D possibly TRBD2 on 6 matching bases. The CDR3 length is 14 residues. Looked up from germline, CDR1 is MNHNS and CDR2 is SASEGT. Trimming left V 7 bases short and J 4 bases short, with 17 bases between.

This clonotype was seen many times. The V and J genes are TRBV7-9 and TRBJ2-1, with TRBD2 matching over 7 bases. With 6 bases clipped from V and 4 bases from J, the junction kept 6 bases outside the gene matches. This CDR3 spans 14 amino acids. In germline, CDR1 is SEHNR, CDR2 FQNEAQ (reference sequence). CDR3 region: CASSISGLYNEQFF. In DNA, the CDR3 is TGTGCCAGCAGTATTAGCGGGTTATACAATGAGCAGTTCTTC.

Worth noting for this clonotype: A much more abundant neighbour one base away suggests this may be a read error. This chain connects TRBV28 to TRBJ2-3; 12 positions match TRBD2. CDR1 and CDR2 (germline): MDHEN, SYDVKM. The CDR3 extends over 16 amino acids. V shed 5 bases, J shed 2 bases, and the junction held 5 bases outside the gene matches. CDR3 in DNA: TGTGCCAGCAGTCGACTAGCGGGAGAGTACACAGATACGCAGTATTTT. This gives the protein CASSRLAGEYTDTQYF.

The sample holds many counts of this clonotype. The V gene is TRBV5-6, the J gene TRBJ1-6; no firm D call. V was pared by 4 bases and J by 7 bases, with 18 bases between. The V gene's germline CDR1 is SGHDT and CDR2 YYEEEE. The CDR3 spans 16 residues. CDR3 amino acids: CASSPLAARGNSPLHF. Here the CDR3 DNA reads TGTGCCAGCAGCCCTCTAGCGGCTAGAGGGAATTCACCCCTCCACTTT.

This clonotype occurred many times. V is TRBV13 and J is TRBJ2-7; 10 bases line up with TRBD2. The V gene's germline CDR1 is PRHDT and CDR2 FYEKMQ (reference sequence). There are 15 residues in the CDR3. V trimming: 1 base; J trimming: 7 bases; junction bases outside the gene matches: 7. CDR3 nucleotides: TGTGCCAGCAGCTTAGCATCTAGCGGGAGAGGTGAGCAGTACTTC. It codes for CASSLASSGRGEQYF.

To note about this clonotype: A read error is the likely source, as a far larger clone sits one nucleotide away. The chain combines TRBV7-2 with TRBJ2-1; D may be TRBD2 (6 bases). This CDR3 is 14 amino acids long. V was trimmed by 6 bases and J by 8 bases, leaving 17 bases between them. The V gene's germline CDR1 is SGHTA and CDR2 FQGNSA. The CDR3 loop reads CASSELAIRDEQFF. The CDR3 nucleotides are TGTGCCAGCAGTGAGCTAGCGATCAGGGATGAGCAGTTCTTC.

This clonotype occurred many times. The CDR3 DNA is TGTGCCAGCAGCTACAACCAGGGGGCTATCTCCTACAATGAGCAGTTCTTC. It is translated as CASSYNQGAISYNEQFF. The chain recombines TRBV7-2 with TRBJ2-1; 8 bases are a match to TRBD1. This CDR3 is built from 17 residues. Germline CDR1 SGHTA, CDR2 FQGNSA. J lost 0 bases, V lost 4 bases, and 8 bases had no gene match.

The gene calls are TRBV29-1 and TRBJ2-5; 10 bases are shared with TRBD2. The germline V gene has CDR1 SQVTM and CDR2 ANQGSEA. With 3 bases clipped from V and 5 bases from J, the junction kept 12 bases outside the gene matches. This CDR3 comprises 16 residues. CDR3 in amino acids: CSVDWLAGVLDETQYF. The CDR3 DNA reads as TGCAGCGTTGACTGGCTAGCGGGAGTGCTCGACGAGACCCAGTACTTC.

At least ten counts were recorded for this clonotype. The CDR3: CASSLAGQPGTEAFF. Written as DNA, the CDR3 is TGCGCCAGCAGCTTGGCGGGACAGCCGGGGACTGAAGCTTTCTTT. The V and J genes are TRBV5-1 and TRBJ1-1; 7 nucleotides match TRBD1. Trimming took 0 bases from V and 5 from J; bases not matched to a gene: 7. This CDR3 has 15 residues. Germline V gene data show CDR1 as SGHRS and CDR2 as YFSETQ. Filled out from reference TRBV5-1 and TRBJ1-1, the complete variable domain reads KAGVTQTPRYLIKTRGQQVTLSCSPISGHRSVSWYQQTPGQGLQFLFEYFSETQRNKGNFPGRFSGRQFSNSRSEMNVSTLELGDSALYLCASSLAGQPGTEAFFGQGTRLTVV.

Concerning this clonotype: An end of the junction differs from the germline gene, which may be a read error. V usage is TRBV4-1 and J usage is TRBJ1-2; 7 bases line up with TRBD1. This CDR3 comprises 16 residues. The germline V gene encodes CDR1 MGHRA and CDR2 YSYEKL. DNA of the CDR3: TGCACCAGCAGCCCAAGATATGGACAGGAGAACTATGGCTACACCTTC. Its protein is CTSSPRYGQENYGYTF.

In this sample, this clonotype turned up many times. V gene TRBV27 combines with J gene TRBJ1-1; D remains unclear. V lost 3 bases, J lost 0 bases, and 17 bases lay in between. This CDR3 region has 17 residues. Germline assignment: CDR1 MNHEY and CDR2 SMNVEV (reference sequence). The CDR3 sequence: CASSFLGIGVLNTEAFF. The CDR3 DNA sequence: TGTGCCAGCAGTTTTTTGGGGATCGGGGTTTTGAACACTGAAGCTTTCTTT.

This clonotype showed up many times. The genes are TRBV12-3 or TRBV12-4 and TRBJ2-7, with a tentative D call TRBD1 (5 bases). The CDR3 length is 14 residues. Between the trimmed V and J ends, which lost 6 bases and 2 bases, there was a span of 14 bases. The CDR3 DNA sequence: TGTGCCAGCAGCTTGCTTGGACACACCTACGAGCAGTACTTC. Translation: CASSLLGHTYEQYF.